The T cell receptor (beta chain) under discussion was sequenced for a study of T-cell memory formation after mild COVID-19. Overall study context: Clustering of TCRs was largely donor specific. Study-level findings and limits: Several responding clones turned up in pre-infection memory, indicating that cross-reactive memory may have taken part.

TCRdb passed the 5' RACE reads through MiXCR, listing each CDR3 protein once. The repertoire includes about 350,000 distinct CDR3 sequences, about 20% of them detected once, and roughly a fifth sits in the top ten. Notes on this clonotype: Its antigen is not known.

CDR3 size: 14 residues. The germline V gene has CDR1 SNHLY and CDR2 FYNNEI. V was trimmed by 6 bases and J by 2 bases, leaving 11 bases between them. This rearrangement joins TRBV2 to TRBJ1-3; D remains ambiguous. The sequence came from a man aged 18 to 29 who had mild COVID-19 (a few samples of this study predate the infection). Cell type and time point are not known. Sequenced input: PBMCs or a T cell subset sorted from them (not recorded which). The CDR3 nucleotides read TGTGCCAGCAGATCGGACCTGGCTGGAAACACCATATATTTT. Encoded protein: CASRSDLAGNTIYF.